This TCR beta chain was sequenced in a study of cytomegalovirus exposure and HLA in healthy donors (dated by TCRdb to the late 2010s). With respect to the entire study: An earlier analysis of approximately 640 of the donors reported 250 to 350 Gb of sequence data and some 120 million unique TCR beta sequences from 150 million to 200 million T cells. An early release covering roughly 600 HLA-typed donors comprised approximately 290 gigabases of sequencing data and 65 million to 100 million unique TCR sequences. Of the 300 to 450 genotyped donors, 75% to 85% were placed in the genetic ancestry cluster associated with self-reported Caucasian donors. The study aimed to test whether signatures of past pathogen exposure could be identified by cataloging public T cell receptors. Using immunosequencing, the study profiled T cell repertoires from about 610 subjects and related those repertoires to cytomegalovirus serostatus. In addition to the first cohort of 666 subjects, a separate validation cohort of approximately 120 different subjects was used. High-throughput TCR immunosequencing, statistical association of individual TCRs with disease status, and machine learning were combined to predict cytomegalovirus infection status. A later analysis re-analyzed previously published TCR beta repertoires from 660 or so donors and added high-resolution HLA genotyping to study TCR occurrence patterns. Rather than using new phenotypic data, the later analysis identified candidate immune exposures from TCR beta sequences and from how often those sequences occurred across donors. An earlier analysis of several hundred of the donors applied high-throughput TCR beta sequencing to assess whether each TCR beta V gene segment acted as functional or pseudogenic. Alongside the repertoire data, information on donor age, sex, ethnicity and CMV serostatus was compiled. A later genetic analysis used genome-wide SNP genotypes for about three fifths of the 666 donors, treating that subset as a discovery cohort. All discovery cohort repertoires had been generated using a single sequencing platform. HLA typing covered class I and class II loci at four-digit resolution. The number of donors typed differed by locus, with roughly 620-640 for A, B, C, DRB1 and DQB1, roughly 520 for DQA1, approximately 570 for DPA1, and 472 for DPB1. Roughly 5 DR-DQ haplotypes were handled as single units for association and clustering because linkage in the cohort was strong. Among about 400 genotyped donors of the cohort, an average of around 250,000 unique TCR beta nucleotide sequences was sequenced per donor, of which 15% to 20% were non-productive.

CDR1 is given as SGHRS and CDR2 as YFSETQ, both from the germline V gene. V was cut back by 1 base and J by 7 bases, leaving a gap of 18 bases between them. Measured from the cysteine to the phenylalanine, the CDR3 is 15 residues long. Just the 45-base CDR3 DNA is kept, in frame starting at base 1. Regarding this clone: It has no known antigen specificity. The sample holds no much larger clone one base away, and base qualities are not on file.

Receptor amplification or capture employed the immunoSEQ multiplex PCR assay. For the multiplex PCR, a mixture combining 60 forward primers for TCR Vbeta segments and 13 reverse primers for TCR Jbeta segments was used. A multiplex PCR assay on genomic DNA amplified the CDR3 region of rearranged TCR beta genes. Amplified TCR beta libraries were sequenced as 87-base-pair reads on the Illumina HiSeq System. In the source study's methods: In a later analysis, 80 million or so unique TCR beta chains were counted across the roughly 670 repertoires, and approximately 11 million of these chains were shared by at least two donors. Raw reads were error-corrected and collapsed into unique sequences with a nearest-neighbor algorithm that merged closely related sequences to remove PCR and sequencing errors. CDR3 sequences were aligned to IMGT reference sequences to assign V, D and J gene segments. Each retained sequence needed at least a six-nucleotide match to both a V gene segment and a J gene segment. A rearrangement counted as productive if the CDR3 had no stop codons and remained in frame with V and J, and every other rearrangement counted as non-productive. CDR3 was defined according to IMGT convention as the region running from the second conserved V-encoded cysteine to the conserved J-encoded phenylalanine. The earlier analysis of a few hundred of the donors excluded sequences that lacked an unambiguous match to a single V gene segment. In an earlier analysis of a few hundred of the donors, V segments were called functional above 56.7% productive rearrangements and were called segregating when the between-donor standard deviation exceeded 5%. A statistical classification framework was built for diagnosing cytomegalovirus status from the catalog of TCR beta chain sequences. In a later analysis, TCR nucleotide sequences were compared against IMGT/GENE-DB human TR gene sequences so that V and J genes could be assigned. Using the TCRdist pipeline, a later analysis assigned CDR3 sequences along with most-parsimonious VDJ recombination scenarios. In a later analysis, each TCR beta chain was defined by its CDR3 amino acid sequence together with its V-gene family, and reads lacking a unique V-gene family were excluded. In a later analysis, 450 to 600 highly shared, low-generation-probability nucleotide sequences were removed to address suspected cross-contamination and a sequencing artifact. A later analysis calculated a clonal expansion index for each public chain from normalized within-repertoire ranks of inferred template counts. A later analysis computed generation probabilities with a VDJ recombination model fitted to out-of-frame rearrangements, and checked the results against IGoR. In a later analysis, TCR-TCR, TCR-HLA and TCR-CMV co-occurrence was scored with hypergeometric tests, and a repertoire-size bias correction was applied to TCR pairs. False discovery rates were estimated in a later analysis by permuting HLA or CMV assignments 20 times. In a later analysis, co-occurring TCRs were grouped using DBSCAN, and TCRdist sequence similarity was added for clustering within HLA-allele-positive subsets. Repertoires with fewer than 30,000 or more than 120,000 public chains, plus five repertoires with anomalous nucleotide sharing, were excluded from co-occurrence clustering. Here the immuneACCESS table is served through TCRdb, limited to in-frame sequences with V and J called. Missing clones are a known gap in these copies; in checked studies unresolved V genes cover under half, and the rest lacks a known reason. V and J calls and clone size follow that table, whereas D and trimming were derived from the DNA. The sample table shows 100,000 to 150,000 clones, and 75% to 90% are seen once. Of the sample, 7.5% to 9% is held by the ten largest clones.

General study outcomes and caveats: The 87-base-pair reads could not distinguish some IMGT-functional V segments, including TRBV6-2 and TRBV6-3, so those segments were excluded. A further reported finding was that TCR beta sequences accurately predicted the HLA-A and HLA-B alleles for most subjects in the first cohort. In a later analysis, most CMV-associated TCR beta chains were found to appear HLA-restricted, with HLA associations seemingly driven largely by CMV exposure. In a later analysis, more than 15,000 TCR beta sequences were associated with specific HLA alleles at a false discovery rate of 0.05. In a later analysis, several top co-occurrence clusters were reported to appear linked to parvovirus B19, influenza, CMV and Epstein-Barr virus. The study gave a list of around 170 TCR beta chains associated with cytomegalovirus. Correlated functional status among segregating V segments might be attributable to linkage disequilibrium, but an unknown experimental factor could not be ruled out. The earlier analysis of approximately 590 of the donors excluded fewer than 20 rarely observed V segments, including chromosome 9 orphons, because counts were too low. Three of the identified cytomegalovirus-associated TCR beta chains were confirmed in vitro to be specific for cytomegalovirus antigens. While some public TCRs were present in many individuals, most TCR sequences turned up only very rarely across donors. Compared with the approximately 670-donor mean, donors in an Asian-associated ancestry cluster had fewer N-insertions in productive TCRs, according to a later genetic analysis. HLA typing was unavailable for some donors at each locus, so association tests used only the typed subset. Strong co-occurrence of HLA alleles, especially DR and DQ, made assigning TCR associations to individual alleles difficult. In this cohort, only TCR beta chains were sequenced, and detectable features were limited by the absence of alpha or paired-chain data. A cluster of highly shared sequence variants was judged likely to be a technical artifact of the sequencing pipeline. In a later genetic analysis, a missense DCLRE1C variant was associated with V-gene and J-gene trimming of TCR beta chains, and the association was replicated in an independent cohort. Sequencing depth was assumed to be roughly uniform across donors in the presence/absence analyses, though that assumption may not hold. In a later analysis, HLA-associated TCR beta chains were found to be more clonally expanded and to have lower generation probabilities than equally common non-associated chains. In a later analysis, TCR association rates were found to vary across HLA loci, with the most associated TCRs seen for DRB1 alleles and the fewest for HLA-C alleles. According to the authors, the approach could potentially be generalized to other disease states and immunological phenotypes. Cytomegalovirus status was reported to be diagnosed by the classifier with high specificity and sensitivity in both the original and validation cohorts. CMV serostatus was the only immune exposure information available for the cohort. An earlier analysis of approximately 500 of the donors showed that most TCR beta V segments appeared in productive rearrangements either about 87% or about 30% of the time, which broadly matched IMGT annotations.

The cohort was made up of roughly 670 healthy bone marrow donors. All cohort members were sampled while nominally healthy, although unrecorded immune exposures were likely present. The donor was CMV seropositive and belonged to the group of 250 to 300 seropositive cohort members. Each donor provided a peripheral blood sample, and peripheral blood mononuclear cells were used for TCR beta sequencing. Genomic DNA extraction from the blood cell samples was performed with the Qiagen DNeasy Blood Extraction Kit. Sequencing used PBMCs. Rearrangement joined TRBV5-1 to TRBJ2-7; the D segment could be TRBD1, given 6 matching bases. This receptor was identified in a female donor in good health and CMV-seropositive. The DNA sequence is as follows: TGCGCCAGCAGCTTGAGGCCGGGACAAATCGAAGAGCAGTACTTC. Translated, it gives CASSLRPGQIEEQYF.